Listed below are T cell receptor beta chains from one sample, sequenced in a study of T cell clonotyping in hematopoietic cell transplantation. Measured with immunoSEQ multiplex PCR; TCRdb has only the in-frame clones, and not every one. The table has some 13,000 clones, approximately 88% seen once. The sample in question was peripheral blood mononuclear cells, obtained before stem cell transplant. The receptors were sampled from a man in his sixties with acute myeloid leukemia. Some clones in this sample may be carry-over from other donors' samples. CDR3s include the opening cysteine and the closing phenylalanine or tryptophan. Fields, in order: CDR3 length, D gene, J gene, clone size, V gene, CDR3 DNA, CDR3 protein. The D gene is left open where the match is weak. Clone size appears in some rows only: once, few, many, or a class for an expanded clone.

>15|.|TRBJ1-1|few|TRBV7-2
TGTGCCAGCAGCTTCTTACCCAGTCCGAGCACTGAAGCTTTCTTT
CASSFLPSPSTEAFF
>14|.|TRBJ2-1|.|TRBV19
TGTGCCAGTAGTACCCGGACAGATTACAATGAGCAGTTCTTC
CASSTRTDYNEQFF
>14|TRBD2|TRBJ2-1|.|TRBV9
TGTGCCAGCAGAGCCAGCGGGGGGGCAGGAGAGCAGTTCTTC
CASRASGGAGEQFF
>17|TRBD2|TRBJ2-2|once|TRBV2
TGTGCCAGCAGTGAAAAGACTAGCGGGGGGAACACCGGGGAGCTGTTTTTT
CASSEKTSGGNTGELFF
>16|TRBD2|TRBJ2-5|once|TRBV4-2
TGTGCCAGCAGCCCGGGGATAGCGGGGGGGCAAGAGACCCAGTACTTC
CASSPGIAGGQETQYF
>14|.|TRBJ1-5|.|TRBV6-1
TGTGCCAGCAGTGACGCAGGGAGAAATCAGCCCCAGCATTTT
CASSDAGRNQPQHF
>15|TRBD1|TRBJ1-5|medium-sized|TRBV19
TGTGCCAGTAGTATCCTGGGACAGGGGAATCAGCCCCAGCATTTT
CASSILGQGNQPQHF
>13|.|TRBJ1-2|few|TRBV27
TGTGCCAGCAGTAGGGGGACGGATTATGGCTACACCTTC
CASSRGTDYGYTF
>12|.|TRBJ2-7|.|TRBV7-2
TGTGCCAGCAGCTTTTGGGGGAACGAGCAGTACTTC
CASSFWGNEQYF
>13|.|TRBJ1-5|.|TRBV2
TGTGCCAGCAGTGAAGTAGAGGGCCAGCCCCAGCATTTT
CASSEVEGQPQHF
>13|.|TRBJ1-2|.|TRBV25-1
TGTGCCAGCAGTGAACAGTTGGGGGATGGCTACACCTTC
CASSEQLGDGYTF
>15|TRBD1|TRBJ1-2|.|TRBV6-5
TGTGCCAGCAGTCCGACTGGGACAGGGAAAGTTGGCTACACCTTC
CASSPTGTGKVGYTF
>13|.|TRBJ1-1|.|TRBV6-6
TGTGCCAGCAGCGTGGGGGCGGTCACTGAAGCTTTCTTT
CASSVGAVTEAFF
>14|.|TRBJ2-3|.|TRBV5-1
TGTGCCAGCAGCTTGCTGGCAGGGTGGGATACGCAGTATTTT
CASSLLAGWDTQYF
>15|TRBD1|TRBJ1-1|.|TRBV6-4
TGTGCCAGCAGTCGACAGGGGTCGGGAAGCACTGAAGCTTTCTTT
CASSRQGSGSTEAFF
>15|.|TRBJ1-2|.|TRBV19
TGTGCCAGTAACCCTCGAGAGGCGGGTAACTATGGCTACACCTTC
CASNPREAGNYGYTF
>14|.|TRBJ1-4|once|TRBV7-2
TGTGCCAGCAGCTTAGGGGGTTTCGGCGAAAAACTGTTTTTT
CASSLGGFGEKLFF
>15|TRBD1|TRBJ1-1|.|TRBV4-1
TGCGCCAGCAGCCAAGGACAGGGAATAAACACTGAAGCTTTCTTT
CASSQGQGINTEAFF
>15|TRBD1|TRBJ1-4|.|TRBV9
TGTGCCAGCAGCGCCTATCAGGGGGCATCGGAAAAACTGTTTTTT
CASSAYQGASEKLFF
>13|.|TRBJ1-6|.|TRBV5-4
TGTGCCAGCAGCGCCCAGACTAATTCACCCCTCCACTTT
CASSAQTNSPLHF
>15|TRBD1|TRBJ2-7|.|TRBV15
TGTGCCACCAGCAGAATTGGGGACAGAGCCTACGAGCAGTACTTC
CATSRIGDRAYEQYF
>13|.|TRBJ2-7|.|TRBV19
TGTGCCAGTAGTATAGGCACTACCTACGAGCAGTACTTC
CASSIGTTYEQYF
>11|.|TRBJ2-7|.|TRBV5-6
TGTGCCAGCAGCTCGTTCTACGAGCAGTACTTC
CASSSFYEQYF
>12|.|TRBJ2-5|.|TRBV7-2
TGTGCCAGCAGCTCGGATCAAGAGACCCAGTACTTC
CASSSDQETQYF
>14|TRBD1|TRBJ2-5|.|TRBV19
TGTGCCAGTAGTTTCCGGACAGGAGGAGAGACCCAGTACTTC
CASSFRTGGETQYF
>18|.|TRBJ1-5|.|TRBV19
TGTGCCAGTAGTATAGAGTTCCAGGCGACTTATAGCAATCAGCCCCAGCATTTT
CASSIEFQATYSNQPQHF
>14|.|TRBJ2-7|.|TRBV4-1
TGCGCCAGCAGCCAAGAAGGAAGAGGGTACGAGCAGTACTTC
CASSQEGRGYEQYF
>15|.|TRBJ1-1|once|TRBV5-4
TGTGCCAGCAGCTTGGAGGACACTGAGCCGACTGAAGCTTTCTTT
CASSLEDTEPTEAFF